The 10 T cell receptor beta chains listed next were all sequenced from one sample in a study of human T cells and chemical hapten exposure. TCRdb re-called the RACE reads with MiXCR, one entry per CDR3 protein. The sample contains 70,000 to 90,000 distinct CDR3 sequences, approximately 10% of which appear only once. Documented time point: patch test 3, about 24 weeks after DPC sensitization. As for treatment: therapeutic diphenylcyclopropenone sensitization with weekly scalp DPC. The specimen comprised whole blood, sampled in connection with sensitization to the hapten diphenylcyclopropenone (DPC). Receptors were obtained from a woman between 50 and 59 years old with alopecia areata. Some clones in this sample may be carry-over from other donors' samples.

The V and J genes are TRBV18 and TRBJ2-2; 8 bases are a match to TRBD1. The germline V gene encodes CDR1 KGHSH and CDR2 LQKENI. CDR3 length: 18 amino acids. The trim removed 2 bases at V and 1 base at J, leaving 9 bases unmatched. The CDR3 nucleotides read TGTGCCAGCTCACCAATCGCCGGACAGGGATGGAACACCGGGGAGCTGTTTTTT. It translates to CASSPIAGQGWNTGELFF.

The V gene is TRBV29-1, the J gene TRBJ1-1; the D gene is possibly TRBD1 (5 bases). The CDR3 has 14 amino acids. Trimming took 2 bases from V and 5 from J, leaving 15 bases between them. CDR1 is SQVTM, CDR2 ANQGSEA, per germline. CDR3 residues: CSVELPPGGTEAFF. In nucleotides, the CDR3 is TGCAGCGTTGAACTCCCTCCGGGGGGGACTGAAGCTTTCTTT. Supplemented by reference TRBV29-1 and TRBJ1-1, the full variable domain reads SAVISQKPSRDICQRGTSLTIQCQVDSQVTMMFWYRQQPGQSLTLIATANQGSEATYESGFVIDKFPISRPNLTFSTLTVSNMSPEDSSIYLCSVELPPGGTEAFFGQGTRLTVV.

The gene calls are TRBV12-3 or TRBV12-4 and TRBJ2-2, with a weak D call TRBD2 (5 bases). The CDR3 has 15 residues. V shed 3 bases and J shed 1 base, with 9 bases lying between them. The CDR3 sequence: CASSLALVNTGELFF. CDR3 DNA sequence: TGTGCCAGCAGTTTGGCACTAGTGAACACCGGGGAGCTGTTTTTT.

V gene TRBV7-9 combines with J gene TRBJ2-1, with D perhaps matching TRBD2 (6 bases). Trimming removed 7 bases at V and 5 bases at J, with 21 bases between. Germline V gene sequence: CDR1 SEHNR, CDR2 FQNEAQ (reference sequence). This CDR3 has 16 residues. The CDR3 nucleotides are TGTGCCAGCATCAAGTGGGGGGTCCCGAACCACAATGAGCAGTTCTTC. Translating it yields CASIKWGVPNHNEQFF.

The rearrangement uses TRBV5-1 and TRBJ1-6; perhaps TRBD1 as D (6 bases). Germline V gives CDR1 SGHRS, CDR2 YFSETQ. The CDR3 sequence is 15 residues long. With 4 bases removed from V and 9 bases from J, the gap between germline ends came to 17 bases. CDR3 amino acids: CASSLFGQSGSPLHF. CDR3 coding DNA: TGCGCCAGCAGCCTATTCGGACAGTCGGGTTCACCCCTCCACTTT.

The chain combines TRBV10-3 with TRBJ2-1; 8 bases map to TRBD2. V shed 7 bases and J 2 bases; nucleotides not matched to a gene: 10. Per germline, CDR1 ENHRY and CDR2 SYGVKD. The CDR3 totals 16 residues. The CDR3 nucleotides are TGTGCCATCATGGCTAGCGGGTCAAACGCCTACAATGAGCAGTTCTTC. It codes for CAIMASGSNAYNEQFF.

V gene TRBV12-3 or TRBV12-4 combines with J gene TRBJ2-1; perhaps TRBD2 as D (5 bases). The CDR3 totals 15 residues. V shed 7 bases and J shed 5 bases, with 18 bases lying between them. The CDR3 reads CASTQWERLDNEQFF. In nucleotides, the CDR3 is TGTGCCAGCACCCAATGGGAGCGGTTGGACAATGAGCAGTTCTTC.

This clonotype was detected a few times. The rearrangement joins TRBV11-2 to TRBJ2-7, with 8 bases fitting TRBD1. With 5 bases clipped from V and 4 bases from J, the junction kept 10 bases outside the gene matches. This CDR3 spans 15 amino acids. Germline CDR1 SGHAT, CDR2 FQNNGV. DNA for the CDR3: TGTGCCAGCAGCCCAACCGGACAGGGAACTTACGAGCAGTACTTC. It codes for CASSPTGQGTYEQYF. The full variable domain, its missing parts supplied by reference TRBV11-2 and TRBJ2-7, is EAGVAQSPRYKIIEKRQSVAFWCNPISGHATLYWYQQILGQGPKLLIQFQNNGVVDDSQLPKDRFSAERLKGVDSTLKIQPAKLEDSAVYLCASSPTGQGTYEQYFGPGTRLTVT.

The gene calls are TRBV20-1 and TRBJ1-2, with no clear D. Germline V CDR1 and CDR2: DFQATT, SNEGSKA (reference sequence). This CDR3 spans 15 amino acids. Trimming removed 0 bases at V and 2 bases at J, with 13 bases between. The CDR3 DNA reads TGCAGTGCTAGAGAGGTCCAGACCTCGAACTATGGCTACACCTTC. As protein: CSAREVQTSNYGYTF.

The chain carries TRBV27 and TRBJ2-7; tentatively, D is TRBD1 (8 bases). Looked up from germline, CDR1 is MNHEY and CDR2 is SMNVEV (reference sequence). There are 15 residues in the CDR3. V was cut by 5 bases and J by 2 bases, with 16 bases left in between. Here the CDR3 reads CASSPGQGGPYEQYF. The CDR3 nucleotides read TGTGCCAGCAGTCCCGGACAGGGAGGGCCCTACGAGCAGTACTTC.